A single sample gave rise to the 13 T cell receptor beta chains below, sequenced in a study of T cell repertoires in cytomegalovirus infection. TCRdb reanalysed the reads using MiXCR and keeps one entry per CDR3 protein. The sample lists roughly 720,000 distinct CDR3 sequences, roughly 35% occurring once. The sequencing input was PBMCs. The receptors shown here come from a human donor in good health (CMV status not recorded). Some clones in this sample may be carry-over from other donors' samples.

In this sample, this clonotype turned up once. This chain uses TRBV19 with TRBJ2-1; 9 bases line up with TRBD1. V shed 3 bases, J shed 2 bases, and the junction held 8 bases outside the gene matches. The CDR3 covers 17 residues. The germline gives CDR1 LNHDA, CDR2 SQIVND (reference sequence). DNA for the CDR3: TGTGCCAGTAGTATCGATTCCGGGACAGGGACCTACAATGAGCAGTTCTTC. It codes for CASSIDSGTGTYNEQFF.

V gene TRBV5-1 combines with J gene TRBJ1-6, with D uncertain. V was clipped by 5 bases and J by 10 bases, with 16 bases between them. In germline, CDR1 is SGHRS, CDR2 YFSETQ. The CDR3 has 14 residues. The CDR3, as DNA: TGCGCCAGCAGAGACCCATACAATGAATCACCCCTCCACTTT. Its protein product is CASRDPYNESPLHF.

V is TRBV24-1 and J is TRBJ2-3; no definite D call. Trimming shortened V by 6 bases and J by 0 bases, and 12 bases separated the two germline ends. The CDR3 has 15 residues. Germline V lookup: CDR1 KGHDR, CDR2 SFDVKD. CDR3 in DNA: TGTGCCACCAGTACGGACGGACCTAGCACAGATACGCAGTATTTT. Protein sequence: CATSTDGPSTDTQYF.

In this sample, this clonotype turned up many times. V usage is TRBV7-9 and J usage is TRBJ2-3; no clear D gene. V lost 2 bases to trimming and J lost 2 bases, with 8 bases between them. Germline V gene data show CDR1 as SEHNR and CDR2 as FQNEAQ (reference sequence). The CDR3 totals 14 residues. The CDR3, as DNA: TGTGCCAGCAGCTTACATGGGGACACAGATACGCAGTATTTT. It codes for CASSLHGDTDTQYF.

The chain joins TRBV7-2 to TRBJ2-7; 9 nucleotides align to TRBD2. Trimming at V came to 5 bases and at J to 3 bases, leaving 5 bases not matched to a gene. Per the germline V gene, CDR1 is SGHTA and CDR2 is FQGNSA. This CDR3 is built from 14 residues. The CDR3 coding sequence is TGTGCCAGCAGCCCTAGCGGGGATAACTACGAGCAGTACTTC. It codes for CASSPSGDNYEQYF.

V and J are TRBV4-3 and TRBJ1-4; 8 bases line up with TRBD1. The CDR3 loop spans 16 amino acids. Germline assignment: CDR1 LGHNA and CDR2 YSLEER. The V segment lost 0 bases and the J segment 8 bases; nucleotides outside the gene matches: 8. The CDR3 coding sequence is TGCGCCAGCAGCCAAGATGGGGGGACAGGTTGGGAAAAACTGTTTTTT. It encodes CASSQDGGTGWEKLFF.

This clonotype was recorded many times. This chain links TRBV7-2 with TRBJ1-1; D possibly corresponds to TRBD1 (5 bases). The CDR3 sequence is 16 residues long. The V and J ends lost 5 bases and 2 bases respectively, with 18 bases between them. The germline CDR1 and CDR2 sequences are SGHTA and FQGNSA. The CDR3 sequence: CASSRIRGFGNTEAFF. As DNA, the CDR3 is TGTGCCAGCAGCCGAATCCGGGGCTTTGGTAACACTGAAGCTTTCTTT.

V usage is TRBV6-5 and J usage is TRBJ2-6, with D possibly being TRBD1 (5 bases). Trimming took 1 base from V and 0 from J, leaving 7 bases between them. CDR1 MNHEY and CDR2 SVGAGI come from the germline V gene. This CDR3 has 16 residues. CDR3 sequence (DNA): TGTGCCAGCAGTTACTTTACAGGCTCTGGGGCCAACGTCCTGACTTTC. Translation gives CASSYFTGSGANVLTF.

The chain joins TRBV20-1 to TRBJ1-3; D remains unclear. The CDR3 spans 14 residues. Deletions cut 3 bases from V and 0 bases from J, with 9 bases between. Germline values: CDR1 DFQATT, CDR2 SNEGSKA (reference sequence). Here the CDR3 reads CSASPGSSGNTIYF. The DNA for the CDR3 is TGCAGTGCTAGCCCGGGTAGCTCTGGAAACACCATATATTTT.

V usage is TRBV12-3 or TRBV12-4 and J usage is TRBJ1-1; D is unclear. V gave up 6 bases and J gave up 2 bases, with 13 bases separating them. The CDR3 spans 14 residues. The CDR3 spells CASRQTKGNTEAFF. The CDR3 region has the DNA TGTGCCAGCAGACAGACCAAGGGAAACACTGAAGCTTTCTTT.

Only a few counts were recorded for this clonotype. V and J are TRBV24-1 and TRBJ2-1; TRBD1 or TRBD2 may be the D gene (5 bases each). From germline, CDR1 is KGHDR and CDR2 SFDVKD. The CDR3 totals 15 residues. V was clipped by 3 bases and J by 10 bases, with 18 bases between them. The CDR3 sequence is CATSDTGTELKEQFF. The CDR3 nucleotides read TGTGCCACCAGTGATACCGGGACCGAACTGAAAGAGCAGTTCTTC.

This clonotype turned up a few times. V usage is TRBV4-1 and J usage is TRBJ2-5; unclear D gene. CDR1 MGHRA and CDR2 YSYEKL come from the germline V gene. This CDR3 spans 14 amino acids. The germline V and J ends were trimmed by 1 base and 5 bases, with 11 bases remaining between them. CDR3 amino acids: CASSQVMGSETQYF. In nucleotides, the CDR3 is TGCGCCAGCAGCCAAGTAATGGGGTCGGAGACCCAGTACTTC.

V and J are TRBV14 and TRBJ2-7, with 11 bases identical to TRBD2. This CDR3 has 17 residues. The V and J ends lost 1 base and 1 base, in that order; junction bases with no gene match: 6. Germline CDR1 SGHDN, CDR2 FVKESK. The CDR3, as DNA: TGTGCCAGCAGCCAAGTTACTAGCGGGAGTTCGTCCTACGAGCAGTACTTC. This gives the protein CASSQVTSGSSSYEQYF.